This T cell receptor (beta chain) was sequenced during a study of beta chain features in type 1 diabetes. Every isolated RNA sample was fully reverse transcribed, so sequencing captured expressed TCRB transcripts. The average output of naive, central memory and regulatory T cell samples was approximately 3.7 million reads. Measured with immunoSEQ multiplex PCR; TCRdb has only the in-frame clones, and not every one. Altogether some 900,000 clones are present, roughly 15% being singletons, with the ten largest covering 0.023%. Notes on this clone: As yet, its antigen is unknown.

This CDR3 contains 12 residues. V lost 8 bases, J lost 4 bases, and 9 bases lay in between. Germline V gene data show CDR1 as MDHEN and CDR2 as SYDVKM. Study conclusions and caveats: The study found moderately but significantly shorter TCRB CDR3s in all four CD4+ subsets of Type 1 diabetes patients. The study found that naive, central memory and Treg TCRB repertoires appeared more similar in patients than in healthy donors.

The J gene is TRBJ1-5, the V gene TRBV28; D gene unclear. The sequence was collected from a woman aged 18-29 years in good health. Sequenced material: naive CD4+ T cells from blood. The CDR3 nucleotides read TGTGCCAGCGGCTGGGTGAATCAGCCCCAGCATTTT. It translates to CASGWVNQPQHF.